This TCR beta chain was sequenced during a study of T-cell reconstitution after alpha-beta-depleted transplantation in children. Germline lookup yields CDR1 MNHEY and CDR2 SVGEGT. Deletions cut 2 bases from V and 3 bases from J, with 11 bases between. This CDR3 region has 14 residues. The TCRbeta library was prepared with unique molecular identifiers. TCRdb processed the PCR reads anew with MiXCR; each CDR3 protein has one entry. The sample records hundreds of thousands of distinct CDR3 sequences, 15% to 20% being singletons. This clonotype has just a few counts. This clonotype was obtained from a male patient between 2 and 10 years old who had a stem cell transplant for acute lymphoblastic leukemia, so the T cells may come from the graft donor. The V gene is TRBV6-2 or TRBV6-3, the J gene TRBJ2-7; a weak D match, TRBD1 (6 bases). Sequenced material: PBMCs, mostly from graft donor cells, taken 360 days after TCRalphabeta/CD19-depleted stem cell transplant. The CDR3 sequence is CASSYILDSYEQYF. The CDR3 DNA is TGTGCCAGCAGTTACATCTTGGACAGCTACGAGCAGTACTTC.